This passage covers 20 T cell receptor beta chains from one sample sequenced in a study of OX40 agonist ivuxolimab in advanced cancers. Measured with immunoSEQ multiplex PCR; TCRdb has only the in-frame clones, and not every one. The table includes 30,000 or so clones, 79% detected once. The sequences come from CD4+ or CD8+ T cells sorted from blood, collected in a trial of the OX40 agonist ivuxolimab. The source is an adult with an advanced solid tumor such as melanoma, head and neck, liver or kidney cancer.

J is TRBJ2-5 and V is TRBV15, with 10 bases identical to TRBD1. TRBJ2-7 matches the DNA end more closely, so the J call is doubtful. Germline V CDR1 and CDR2: LNHNV, YYDKDF (reference sequence). This CDR3 region has 17 residues. The DNA for the CDR3 is TGTGCCACCAGCCCACGCGGGGACAGGGGACCTTCCTACGAGCAGTACTTC. Residues: CATSPRGDRGPSYEQYF.

The CDR3 coding sequence is TGTGCCAGCAGTTACTCTGGCACGAACACTGAAGCTTTCTTT. It encodes CASSYSGTNTEAFF. The chain employs TRBV6-6 and TRBJ1-1; no reliable D call. The CDR3 sequence is 14 residues long. Trimming took 0 bases from V and 1 from J, leaving 6 bases between them. CDR1 and CDR2 from the germline V gene are MNHNY and SVGAGI (reference sequence).

This clone was counted a single time. J is TRBJ2-1 and V is TRBV6-5; D uncertain. The CDR3 runs 14 residues. The germline V gene has CDR1 MNHEY and CDR2 SVGAGI. The V and J ends lost 6 bases and 8 bases respectively, with 17 bases between them. DNA of the CDR3: TGTGCCAGCAGCACTATGGGTTTTCCGGATGAGCAGTTCTTC. This gives the protein CASSTMGFPDEQFF.

This clone is medium-sized in the sample. The chain carries TRBV11-2 and TRBJ2-7, with 7 bases matching TRBD2. The CDR3 loop spans 11 amino acids. Germline CDR1 is SGHAT and CDR2 is FQNNGV. After removal of 5 bases from V and 7 bases from J, the junction contained 2 bases not matched to a gene. CDR3 region: CASSPGGEQYF. The CDR3, as DNA: TGTGCCAGCAGCCCGGGGGGTGAGCAGTACTTC.

The chain joins TRBV7-6 to TRBJ2-5, with TRBD2 identical over 9 bases. CDR1 is SGHVS, CDR2 FNYEAQ, per germline. The CDR3 sequence is 16 residues long. V lost 5 bases to trimming and J lost 1 base; unmatched junction nucleotides: 8. The CDR3 region has the DNA TGTGCCAGCAGCCCTACGACTAGCGGCCCCCAAGAGACCCAGTACTTC. Protein: CASSPTTSGPQETQYF.

This chain uses TRBV19 with TRBJ2-7; D unclear. The CDR3 length is 16 residues. Trimming removed 2 bases at V and 2 bases at J, with 16 bases between. The V gene's germline CDR1 is LNHDA and CDR2 SQIVND (reference sequence). The CDR3 here is CASSIRSDLAAYEQYF. The CDR3 DNA reads as TGTGCCAGTAGTATAAGATCAGATTTAGCAGCCTACGAGCAGTACTTC.

CDR3 protein: CASSFFGNYGYTF. In nucleotides, the CDR3 is TGTGCCAGCAGTTTTTTCGGGAACTATGGCTACACCTTC. This chain uses TRBV28 with TRBJ1-2; D not certain. V dropped 3 bases and J dropped 2 bases, with 7 bases sitting between them. Germline assignment: CDR1 MDHEN and CDR2 SYDVKM. The CDR3 runs 13 residues.

Only a few counts were recorded for this clone. The chain uses TRBV4-1 and TRBJ1-6; D gene uncertain. From germline, CDR1 is MGHRA and CDR2 YSYEKL. V dropped 5 bases and J dropped 8 bases, with 22 bases sitting between them. This CDR3 contains 17 residues. CDR3 region: CASSYSAEGLGDSPLHF. The CDR3 nucleotides read TGCGCCAGCAGCTACTCAGCCGAGGGTTTAGGCGATTCACCCCTCCACTTT.

There are a few counts of this clone. The chain links TRBV7-9 to TRBJ1-4, with a tentative D call TRBD1 (5 bases). The CDR3 is 13 amino acids. The germline CDR1 and CDR2 sequences are SEHNR and FQNEAQ (reference sequence). The germline V and J ends were trimmed by 3 bases and 10 bases, with 12 bases remaining between them. CDR3 nucleotides: TGTGCCAGCAGCTTGATCCGGGGCAGAAAACTGTTTTTT. Encoded protein: CASSLIRGRKLFF. Looking up the rest from reference TRBV7-9 and TRBJ1-4 gives the full variable domain: DTGVSQNPRHKITKRGQNVTFRCDPISEHNRLYWYRQTLGQGPEFLTYFQNEAQLEKSRLLSDRFSAERPKGSFSTLEIQRTEQGDSAMYLCASSLIRGRKLFFGSGTQLSVL.

The V call is TRBV6-6, the J call TRBJ2-6; D is ambiguous. The CDR3 covers 13 residues. CDR1 is MNHNY, CDR2 SVGAGI, per germline (reference sequence). The ends were cut back, 5 bases at V and 0 bases at J, with 2 bases in the middle. The CDR3 loop is CASSTSGANVLTF. Written as DNA, the CDR3 is TGTGCCAGCAGTACCTCTGGGGCCAACGTCCTGACTTTC.

Remarks on this clone: At one end the junction does not follow the germline gene, possibly because of a read error. Here the CDR3 reads CSARQTVF. CDR3 nucleotides: TGCAGTGCTAGGCAAACTGTCTTT. The J gene is TRBJ2-3, the V gene TRBV20-1; the D is unclear. Per the germline V gene, CDR1 is DFQATT and CDR2 is SNEGSKA (reference sequence). The CDR3 covers 8 residues.

The rearrangement uses TRBV13 and TRBJ2-5; 14 bases fit TRBD2. With V trimmed by 1 base and J by 1 base, 11 bases remained unmatched. Germline V gene lookup returns CDR1 PRHDT and CDR2 FYEKMQ (reference sequence). CDR3 length equals 20 residues. The CDR3 reads CASSLDGGLAGGDIQETQYF. CDR3 DNA: TGTGCCAGCAGCTTAGATGGTGGACTAGCGGGGGGCGACATCCAAGAGACCCAGTACTTC.

The chain links TRBV7-8 to TRBJ2-7; 7 bases are shared with TRBD1. V gave up 2 bases and J gave up 1 base; unmatched junction bases: 8. The CDR3 runs 16 residues. Germline-derived CDR1 and CDR2 are SGHVS and FQNEAQ. Here the CDR3 reads CASSLPLQGSSYEQYF. Here the CDR3 DNA reads TGTGCCAGCAGCTTACCATTACAGGGGTCTTCCTACGAGCAGTACTTC.

The chain is built from TRBV10-2 and TRBJ2-2; TRBD2 aligns across 11 bases. In germline, CDR1 is WSHSY, CDR2 SAAADI. V shed 6 bases and J 3 bases; nucleotides not matched to a gene: 3. The CDR3 runs 15 residues. The CDR3: CASRRLAGYTGELFF. CDR3 coding DNA: TGCGCCAGCAGGAGACTAGCGGGGTACACCGGGGAGCTGTTTTTT.

The chain carries TRBV28 and TRBJ1-2, with 8 bases matching TRBD1. The germline V gene encodes CDR1 MDHEN and CDR2 SYDVKM. V lost 5 bases and J lost 0; bases outside the gene matches: 11. The CDR3 is 17 amino acids. The CDR3 nucleotides read TGTGCCAGCAGTCCACGAGGACAGGGAAGAGCTAACTATGGCTACACCTTC. This codes for CASSPRGQGRANYGYTF.

This rearrangement joins TRBV20-1 to TRBJ2-5, with D unclear. Deletions cut 5 bases from V and 6 bases from J, with 7 bases between. CDR3 length: 10 amino acids. The germline CDR1 and CDR2 sequences are DFQATT and SNEGSKA (reference sequence). The CDR3: CSALRQTQYF. CDR3 sequence (DNA): TGCAGTGCTCTAAGGCAGACCCAGTACTTC.

This chain uses TRBV2 with TRBJ1-3; D remains unclear. V was pared by 6 bases and J by 0 bases, with 12 bases between. The CDR3 has 15 residues. Germline assignment: CDR1 SNHLY and CDR2 FYNNEI. The CDR3 region is CASSVMLSSGNTIYF. For the CDR3, the DNA is TGTGCCAGCAGCGTGATGCTGAGCTCTGGAAACACCATATATTTT.

The CDR3 loop is CASQGQGGYQPQHF. The CDR3 region has the DNA TGTGCCAGTCAAGGACAGGGGGGATATCAGCCCCAGCATTTT. This chain links TRBV19 with TRBJ1-5; 10 bases line up with TRBD1. Germline lookup yields CDR1 LNHDA and CDR2 SQIVND (reference sequence). Trimming took 8 bases from V and 5 from J; bases not matched to a gene: 6. The CDR3 totals 14 residues.

The table lists this clone with a few counts. J is TRBJ2-1 and V is TRBV11-2, with a weak D call TRBD2 (7 bases). CDR1 is SGHAT and CDR2 is FQNNGV in the germline V gene. V lost 7 bases and J 9 bases, leaving 16 bases between the germline ends. The length of the CDR3 is 13 residues. The CDR3 DNA follows: TGTGCCAGCACCCTGGGGGGGGCGGCTGAGCAGTTCTTC. Its translation is CASTLGGAAEQFF.

The V and J genes are TRBV29-1 and TRBJ2-1; D not resolved. The CDR3 length is 12 residues. Trimming cost V 5 bases and J 5 bases, with 10 bases left between them. Germline loops: CDR1 SQVTM, CDR2 ANQGSEA. The CDR3 DNA is TGCAGCGTTAACTTATCTGACAATGAGCAGTTCTTC. Translation: CSVNLSDNEQFF.